This T cell receptor (beta chain) stems from a study (TCRdb year 2016). Measured from the cysteine to the phenylalanine, the CDR3 is 19 residues long. This entry keeps only the CDR3 DNA: 57 bases, framed from base 1. Unmatched junction bases come to 18, with V trimmed by 4 bases and J by 6 bases. CDR1 and CDR2 are read off the germline V gene as KGHSH and LQKENI. Library generation was performed with RT-PCR. Instrument on record: Illumina MiSeq. Clones were called with MiXCR by TCRdb after fastp trimmed the public reads at Q25, and only in-frame beta chains were retained. Every entry covers one CDR3 protein and lists the most common genes and DNA from its rows. Counted in this sample were approximately 720,000 distinct CDR3 sequences; 12% to 15% of them appeared once. 3% to 4.5% of the sample rests with the top ten. Only a few counts were recorded for this clonotype. Its antigen remains unidentified. The record has no base qualities; no much larger clone is one base away.

The source material was memory CD4+ T cells from blood. The sequence is built from TRBV18 and TRBJ2-3; the junction holds 11 bases that match TRBD2. The sequence was obtained from a female donor in good health, serving as a healthy control. The CDR3: CASSLAGQGPSGRMDTQYF. The nucleotide sequence is TGTGCCAGCTCACTCGCGGGACAGGGCCCTAGCGGGAGGATGGATACGCAGTATTTT.